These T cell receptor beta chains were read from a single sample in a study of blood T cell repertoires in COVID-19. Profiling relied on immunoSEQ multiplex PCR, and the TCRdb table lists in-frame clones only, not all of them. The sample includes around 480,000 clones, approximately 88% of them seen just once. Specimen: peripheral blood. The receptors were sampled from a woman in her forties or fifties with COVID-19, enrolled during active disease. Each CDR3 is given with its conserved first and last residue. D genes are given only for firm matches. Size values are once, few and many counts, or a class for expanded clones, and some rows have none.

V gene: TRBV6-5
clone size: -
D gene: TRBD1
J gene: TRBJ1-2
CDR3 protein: CASSSSSGGFGYGYTF
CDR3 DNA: TGTGCCAGCAGTTCGTCCTCAGGGGGCTTTGGCTATGGCTACACCTTC

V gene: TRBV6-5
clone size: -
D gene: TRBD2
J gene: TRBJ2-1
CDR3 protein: CASSYGGSDEQFF
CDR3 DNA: TGTGCCAGCAGTTACGGCGGGAGCGATGAGCAGTTCTTC

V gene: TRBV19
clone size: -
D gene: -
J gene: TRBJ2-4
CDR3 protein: CASSTVRDFRIQYF
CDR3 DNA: TGTGCCAGTAGTACAGTGCGGGACTTCAGGATTCAGTACTTC

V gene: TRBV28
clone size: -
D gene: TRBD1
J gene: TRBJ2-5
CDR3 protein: CASSFAEGSGGTQYF
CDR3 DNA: TGTGCCAGCAGTTTTGCAGAGGGCTCAGGGGGGACCCAGTACTTC

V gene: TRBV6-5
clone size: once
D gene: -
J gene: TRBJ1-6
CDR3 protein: CASRYSNNSPLHF
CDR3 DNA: TGTGCCAGCAGATACAGCAATAATTCACCCCTCCACTTT

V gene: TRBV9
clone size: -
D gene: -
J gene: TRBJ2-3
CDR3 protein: CASSLPRDSADTQYF
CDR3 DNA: TGTGCCAGCAGCCTACCCCGGGACTCAGCAGATACGCAGTATTTT

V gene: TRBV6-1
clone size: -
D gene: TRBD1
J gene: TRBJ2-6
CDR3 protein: CASSAGQIYPGANVLTF
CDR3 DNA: TGTGCCAGCAGTGCGGGACAGATTTACCCTGGGGCCAACGTCCTGACTTTC

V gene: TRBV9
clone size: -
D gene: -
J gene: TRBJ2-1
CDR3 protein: CASSEAGAIEQFF
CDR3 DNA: TGTGCCAGCAGCGAGGCAGGGGCGATTGAGCAGTTCTTC

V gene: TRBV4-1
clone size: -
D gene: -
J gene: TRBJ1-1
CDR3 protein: CASSQEVGVGTEAFF
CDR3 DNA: TGCGCCAGCAGCCAAGAAGTAGGGGTCGGCACTGAAGCTTTCTTT

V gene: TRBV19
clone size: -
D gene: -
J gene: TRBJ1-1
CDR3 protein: CASSRVTMNTEAFF
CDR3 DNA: TGTGCCAGTAGTAGGGTCACTATGAACACTGAAGCTTTCTTT

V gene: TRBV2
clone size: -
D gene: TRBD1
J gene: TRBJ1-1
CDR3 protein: CASADRKGSNTEAFF
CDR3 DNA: TGTGCCAGCGCGGACAGGAAGGGGTCGAACACTGAAGCTTTCTTT

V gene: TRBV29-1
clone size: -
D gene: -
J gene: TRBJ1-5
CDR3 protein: CSVVSVPNQPQHF
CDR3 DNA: TGCAGCGTTGTTTCAGTGCCTAATCAGCCCCAGCATTTT

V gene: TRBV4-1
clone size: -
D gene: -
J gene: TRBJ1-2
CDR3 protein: CASSQVLLSGVDGYTF
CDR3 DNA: TGCGCCAGCAGCCAAGTCCTCTTGTCCGGGGTAGACGGCTACACCTTC

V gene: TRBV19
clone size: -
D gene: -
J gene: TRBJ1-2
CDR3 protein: CASSHIYHREGYTF
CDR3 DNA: TGTGCCAGTAGCCACATATACCACAGGGAAGGCTACACCTTC